These 9 T cell receptor beta chains came from one sample sequenced in a study of beta chain features in type 1 diabetes. The sequenced template was cDNA made from the entire isolated RNA. Generated by immunoSEQ multiplex PCR, the TCRdb table keeps only in-frame clones and is missing some. The repertoire holds 450,000 to 550,000 clones, with 25% to 35% as singletons. Sequenced input: naive CD4+ T cells from blood. These receptors were collected from a man younger than 35 in good health.

The V and J genes are TRBV7-9 and TRBJ2-1; D remains unclear. The germline gives CDR1 SEHNR, CDR2 FQNEAQ (reference sequence). This CDR3 is built from 11 residues. Trimming shortened V by 5 bases and J by 5 bases, and 4 bases separated the two germline ends. CDR3 bases: TGTGCCAGCAGCCGAAACAATGAGCAGTTCTTC. It is translated as CASSRNNEQFF. The whole variable domain, filled in from reference TRBV7-9 and TRBJ2-1, reads DTGVSQNPRHKITKRGQNVTFRCDPISEHNRLYWYRQTLGQGPEFLTYFQNEAQLEKSRLLSDRFSAERPKGSFSTLEIQRTEQGDSAMYLCASSRNNEQFFGPGTRLTVL.

This clone came up a few times. The rearrangement links TRBV13 to TRBJ1-2; TRBD1 is a possible D gene (5 bases). V lost 3 bases and J lost 0, with 11 bases in between. The germline gives CDR1 PRHDT, CDR2 FYEKMQ (reference sequence). CDR3 length: 15 amino acids. CDR3 protein: CASSLGTAANYGYTF. The DNA for the CDR3 is TGTGCCAGCAGCTTGGGGACGGCGGCTAACTATGGCTACACCTTC.

This clone was counted only a few times. CDR3 nucleotides: TGTGCCAGCAGTGGCGGAAGCACAGATACGCAGTATTTT. This sequence encodes CASSGGSTDTQYF. The V call is TRBV6-1, the J call TRBJ2-3, with D uncertain. Trimming removed 4 bases from V and 0 bases from J, with 5 bases in between. This CDR3 is 13 amino acids long. CDR1 is MNHNS and CDR2 is SASEGT in the germline V gene.

There are a few counts of this clone. The chain carries TRBV29-1 and TRBJ1-2, with a possible D match to TRBD1 (5 bases). The CDR3 has 14 residues. V lost 1 base to trimming and J lost 0 bases, with 9 bases between them. CDR1 SQVTM and CDR2 ANQGSEA come from the germline V gene. CDR3 loop: CSVEVSGTNYGYTF. In DNA form, the CDR3 reads TGCAGCGTTGAAGTTTCAGGGACTAACTATGGCTACACCTTC. The whole variable domain, filled in from reference TRBV29-1 and TRBJ1-2, reads SAVISQKPSRDICQRGTSLTIQCQVDSQVTMMFWYRQQPGQSLTLIATANQGSEATYESGFVIDKFPISRPNLTFSTLTVSNMSPEDSSIYLCSVEVSGTNYGYTFGSGTRLTVV.

V gene TRBV29-1 combines with J gene TRBJ2-7; D remains unclear. This CDR3 has 13 amino acids. CDR1 is SQVTM, CDR2 ANQGSEA, per germline. Trimming pared 7 bases from V and 2 bases from J, leaving 15 bases between. In DNA form, the CDR3 reads TGCAGCGCCCTGGGTAGAGTTGCCTACGAGCAGTACTTC. Amino acids: CSALGRVAYEQYF.

The rearrangement links TRBV29-1 to TRBJ1-1; no definite D call. The length of the CDR3 is 11 residues. V was pared by 7 bases and J by 6 bases, with 12 bases between. Germline CDR1 reads SQVTM; CDR2 reads ANQGSEA. CDR3 sequence reads: CSGLRFAEAFF. CDR3 nucleotides: TGCAGCGGTCTCAGATTCGCTGAAGCTTTCTTT.

This clone was seen only once. The V and J genes are TRBV29-1 and TRBJ2-5; 10 nucleotides match TRBD1. Trimming took 8 bases from V and 3 from J; bases not matched to a gene: 3. The germline CDR1 and CDR2 sequences are SQVTM and ANQGSEA. The length of the CDR3 is 12 residues. CDR3 region: CSTGQGEETQYF. The CDR3 DNA sequence: TGCAGCACAGGACAGGGGGAAGAGACCCAGTACTTC.

The V call is TRBV6-5, the J call TRBJ2-5, with TRBD1 as a possible D gene (5 bases). The CDR3 length is 13 residues. V was trimmed by 5 bases and J by 7 bases, leaving 14 bases between them. The germline CDR1 and CDR2 sequences are MNHEY and SVGAGI. The CDR3, as DNA: TGTGCCAGCAGTCGCCAGGGTATAGGGACCCAGTACTTC. This codes for CASSRQGIGTQYF.

CDR3 region: CASSQDPRASYEQYF. CDR3 in DNA: TGCGCCAGCAGCCAAGATCCCAGGGCTTCCTACGAGCAGTACTTC. This chain connects TRBV4-3 to TRBJ2-7; a possible D gene is TRBD1 (5 bases). Germline V gives CDR1 LGHNA, CDR2 YSLEER. V lost 0 bases and J lost 1, with 10 bases in between. The CDR3 extends over 15 amino acids.